This T cell receptor (beta chain) was sequenced for a study of a mutant IDH1 vaccine in newly diagnosed glioma. Study-wide results and caveats: No link was apparently found between pseudoprogression and changes in top peripheral T cell clonotypes.

Comments on this clone: Its antigen remains unidentified.

Germline values: CDR1 SGDLS, CDR2 YYNGEE. The CDR3 length is 14 residues. V lost 4 bases to trimming and J lost 4 bases, with 9 bases between them. Time point given: week 47, end of study. The study gave 300 ug of mutant IDH1 20-mer peptide per vaccine dose, with topical imiquimod. Assay: immunoSEQ multiplex PCR; the TCRdb copy retains only in-frame clones and omits some. The top ten clones hold approximately 3.4% of a sample with approximately 50,000 clones, around 83% of them seen once. The rearrangement joins TRBV9 to TRBJ2-6, with no clear D. This TCR came from a woman aged 45-60 years with glioma. This specimen was PBMCs, taken from a glioma patient whose treatment included an IDH1 peptide vaccine. CDR3 sequence (DNA): TGTGCCAGCAGCCCCCACGCCGGGGCCAACGTCCTGACTTTC. Translating gives CASSPHAGANVLTF.